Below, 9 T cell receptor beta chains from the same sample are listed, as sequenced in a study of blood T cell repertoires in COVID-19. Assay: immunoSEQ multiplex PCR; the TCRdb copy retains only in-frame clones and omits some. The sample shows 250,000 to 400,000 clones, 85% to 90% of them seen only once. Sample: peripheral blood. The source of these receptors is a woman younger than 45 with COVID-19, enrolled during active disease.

The CDR3 nucleotides are TGTGCCAGTGAAGACAGGGCTCACACTGAAGCTTTCTTT. Translated: CASEDRAHTEAFF. This chain links TRBV19 with TRBJ1-1, with 7 bases matching TRBD1. The CDR3 consists of 13 residues. V lost 8 bases to trimming and J lost 3 bases; unmatched junction nucleotides: 6. The germline gives CDR1 LNHDA, CDR2 SQIVND (reference sequence).

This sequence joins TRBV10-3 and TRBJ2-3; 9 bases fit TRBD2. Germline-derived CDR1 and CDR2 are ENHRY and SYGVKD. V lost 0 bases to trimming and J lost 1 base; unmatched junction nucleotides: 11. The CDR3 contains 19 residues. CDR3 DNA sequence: TGTGCCATCAGTGAGTCCATGCGGGAGGGCCGCCCTCGCACAGATACGCAGTATTTT. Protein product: CAISESMREGRPRTDTQYF.

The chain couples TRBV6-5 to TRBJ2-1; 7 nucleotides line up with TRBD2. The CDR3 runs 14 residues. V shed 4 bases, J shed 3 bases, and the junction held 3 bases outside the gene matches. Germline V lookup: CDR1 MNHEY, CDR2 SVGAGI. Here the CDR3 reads CASSSSGDYNEQFF. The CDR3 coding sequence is TGTGCCAGCAGTTCAAGCGGGGACTACAATGAGCAGTTCTTC.

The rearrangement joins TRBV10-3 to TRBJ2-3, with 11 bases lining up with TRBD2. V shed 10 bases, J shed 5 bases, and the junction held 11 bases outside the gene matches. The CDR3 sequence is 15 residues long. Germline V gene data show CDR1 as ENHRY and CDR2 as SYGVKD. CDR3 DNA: TGTGCCACCAATCTAGCGGGAGGCGGCGAAGATACGCAGTATTTT. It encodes CATNLAGGGEDTQYF.

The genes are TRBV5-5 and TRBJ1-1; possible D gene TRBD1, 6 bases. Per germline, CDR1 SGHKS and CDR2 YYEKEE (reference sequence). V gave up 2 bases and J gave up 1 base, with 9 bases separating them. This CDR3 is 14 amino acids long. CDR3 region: CASSLQGGNTEAFF. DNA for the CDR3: TGTGCCAGCAGCTTACAGGGCGGGAACACTGAAGCTTTCTTT.

The CDR3 bases are TGTGCCAGCAGCGTAGGAGGACAGGGGGGCAATGAGCAGTTCTTC. Translating it yields CASSVGGQGGNEQFF. The chain carries TRBV9 and TRBJ2-1; 10 bases line up with TRBD1. V was clipped by 0 bases and J by 6 bases; unmatched bases: 3. Germline lookup yields CDR1 SGDLS and CDR2 YYNGEE. The CDR3 is 15 amino acids.

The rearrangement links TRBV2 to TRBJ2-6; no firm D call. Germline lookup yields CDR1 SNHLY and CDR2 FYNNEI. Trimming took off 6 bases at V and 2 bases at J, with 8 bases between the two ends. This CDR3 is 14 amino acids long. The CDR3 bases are TGTGCCAGCAGAAGAACTACTGGGGCCAACGTCCTGACTTTC. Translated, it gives CASRRTTGANVLTF.

The CDR3 spells CASKYPGQGNTEAFF. The CDR3 DNA reads as TGTGCCAGCAAATACCCAGGACAGGGGAACACTGAAGCTTTCTTT. The chain carries TRBV28 and TRBJ1-1, with TRBD1 matching 8 bases. In germline, CDR1 is MDHEN, CDR2 SYDVKM. Trimming took 7 bases from V and 1 from J; bases not matched to a gene: 8. CDR3 length equals 15 residues.

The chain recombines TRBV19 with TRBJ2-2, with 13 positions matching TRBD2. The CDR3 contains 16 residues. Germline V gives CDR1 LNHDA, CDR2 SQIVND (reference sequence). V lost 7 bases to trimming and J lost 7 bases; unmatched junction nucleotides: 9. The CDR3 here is CASIRTSGSSSGELFF. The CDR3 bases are TGTGCCAGTATCCGGACTAGCGGGAGCAGCAGCGGGGAGCTGTTTTTT.